The 26 T cell receptor beta chains given below trace back to one sample, sequenced in a study of control samples from healthy donors and cancer patients. Some clones are missing from TCRdb's copy, which holds only in-frame ones; the method was immunoSEQ multiplex PCR. The data hold 85,000 to 100,000 clones, with roughly four fifths observed a single time. The source material was blood. These receptors were taken from a man in his 60s in good health.

The rearrangement uses TRBV5-1 and TRBJ2-5; 8 positions match TRBD2. The CDR3 is made up of 15 amino acids. Trimming removed 5 bases from V and 0 bases from J; junction bases left unmatched: 6. Germline assignment: CDR1 SGHRS and CDR2 YFSETQ. Here the CDR3 DNA reads TGCGCCAGCAGTTCGGGGGGGCCGTACCAAGAGACCCAGTACTTC. Translating it yields CASSSGGPYQETQYF.

The chain links TRBV7-9 to TRBJ2-3; D possibly corresponds to TRBD2 (6 bases). This CDR3 spans 14 amino acids. Trimming shortened V by 8 bases and J by 0 bases, and 12 bases separated the two germline ends. Germline V CDR1 and CDR2: SEHNR, FQNEAQ (reference sequence). The CDR3 region is CASGRDSSTDTQYF. The DNA of the CDR3 is TGTGCCAGCGGCCGGGACTCAAGCACAGATACGCAGTATTTT.

CDR3 in DNA: TGTGCCAGCAGCTTCGCGGATCAGCCCCAGCATTTT. Encoded protein: CASSFADQPQHF. The chain carries TRBV5-5 and TRBJ1-5; D not certain. Germline loops: CDR1 SGHKS, CDR2 YYEKEE (reference sequence). The CDR3 is 12 residues long. Trimming cost V 2 bases and J 5 bases, with 5 bases left between them.

The chain recombines TRBV19 with TRBJ1-1; 8 bases align to TRBD1. With V trimmed by 10 bases and J by 8 bases, 6 bases remained unmatched. Germline V gene lookup returns CDR1 LNHDA and CDR2 SQIVND (reference sequence). The CDR3 is made up of 11 amino acids. CDR3 coding DNA: TGTGCCACCAACCGGGACAGGGAAGCTTTCTTT. The encoded protein is CATNRDREAFF.

The rearrangement joins TRBV2 to TRBJ2-7, with 9 positions matching TRBD1. CDR1 and CDR2 from the germline V gene are SNHLY and FYNNEI. The length of the CDR3 is 14 residues. Trimming removed 6 bases from V and 4 bases from J; junction bases left unmatched: 7. This chain's CDR3 is CASRTGGLSYEQYF. For the CDR3, the DNA is TGTGCCAGCAGGACAGGGGGATTATCTTACGAGCAGTACTTC. Full variable domain (missing parts from reference TRBV2 and TRBJ2-7): EPEVTQTPSHQVTQMGQEVILRCVPISNHLYFYWYRQILGQKVEFLVSFYNNEISEKSEIFDDQFSVERPDGSNFTLKIRSTKLEDSAMYFCASRTGGLSYEQYFGPGTRLTVT.

J is TRBJ2-5 and V is TRBV15, with 9 bases fitting TRBD1. The end of the DNA is better explained by TRBJ2-7, so the J call may be wrong. Looked up from germline, CDR1 is LNHNV and CDR2 is YYDKDF (reference sequence). This CDR3 comprises 15 residues. The CDR3 region is CATSRDRDRVSEQYF. The CDR3 bases are TGTGCCACCAGCAGAGACCGGGACAGGGTTTCCGAGCAGTACTTC.

The chain carries TRBV25-1 and TRBJ1-2; no definite D call. Trimming took off 7 bases at V and 3 bases at J, with 6 bases between the two ends. The germline V gene encodes CDR1 MGHDK and CDR2 SYGVNS. CDR3 length: 11 amino acids. CDR3 protein: CASTDDYGYTF. The CDR3 DNA reads TGTGCCAGCACTGATGACTATGGCTACACCTTC.

The V call is TRBV29-1, the J call TRBJ2-5, with D possibly TRBD1 on 5 matching bases. V lost 7 bases and J 2 bases, leaving 11 bases between the germline ends. The germline CDR1 and CDR2 sequences are SQVTM and ANQGSEA. CDR3 length: 12 amino acids. For the CDR3, the DNA is TGCAGCGGTATCGGACATCAAGAGACCCAGTACTTC. Amino acid sequence: CSGIGHQETQYF.

The CDR3 DNA is TGTGCCAGCAGAGGACTAGCGGGGGGCGCAAGAGATACGCAGTATTTT. Translation gives CASRGLAGGARDTQYF. This chain connects TRBV2 to TRBJ2-3, with TRBD2 matching over 14 bases. This CDR3 is 16 amino acids long. Per germline, CDR1 SNHLY and CDR2 FYNNEI. Trimming removed 6 bases from V and 5 bases from J; junction bases left unmatched: 7.

V is TRBV4-2 and J is TRBJ2-2, with TRBD2 identical over 10 bases. Trimming at V came to 2 bases and at J to 0 bases, leaving 3 bases not matched to a gene. The V gene's germline CDR1 is LGHNA and CDR2 YNFKEQ. The CDR3 has 17 amino acids. The DNA of the CDR3 is TGTGCCAGCAGCCAATCTAGCGGGAGCGCGAACACCGGGGAGCTGTTTTTT. Translation gives CASSQSSGSANTGELFF.

The rearrangement joins TRBV19 to TRBJ2-4, with D tentatively TRBD2 (5 bases). The CDR3 contains 16 residues. V lost 5 bases and J lost 1, with 15 bases in between. The germline gives CDR1 LNHDA, CDR2 SQIVND (reference sequence). Written as DNA, the CDR3 is TGTGCCAGTAGTCCTGCCCCCGGCGGGGCCAAAAACATTCAGTACTTC. Its protein is CASSPAPGGAKNIQYF.

V is TRBV24-1 and J is TRBJ2-1; D may be TRBD1 or TRBD2 (6 bases each). Per germline, CDR1 KGHDR and CDR2 SFDVKD. V was trimmed by 1 base and J by 11 bases, leaving 20 bases between them. The CDR3 totals 16 residues. The CDR3 DNA reads TGTGCCACCAGTGATTTAGGAGGGGGAGCAGATTTCAAGCAGTTCTTC. Its protein is CATSDLGGGADFKQFF.

The chain has TRBV6-5 and TRBJ2-2; weak D call: TRBD1 (5 bases). Germline-derived CDR1 and CDR2 are MNHEY and SVGAGI. There are 15 residues in the CDR3. Trimming took 7 bases from V and 6 from J, leaving 18 bases between them. In DNA form, the CDR3 reads TGTGCCAGCATCGGTCGATTTCTAGGGGCCGGGGAGCTGTTTTTT. Protein product: CASIGRFLGAGELFF.

This clone showed up just a few times. The V call is TRBV30, the J call TRBJ2-5; D could derive from TRBD1 or TRBD2 (6 bases each). V was cut by 5 bases and J by 4 bases, with 20 bases left in between. CDR3 size: 15 residues. The germline CDR1 and CDR2 sequences are GTSNPN and SVGIG (reference sequence). The CDR3 bases are TGTGCCTGGTGGAGAGGGGGTAGCGGCCTAGAGACCCAGTACTTC. Its translation is CAWWRGGSGLETQYF.

The gene calls are TRBV6-5 and TRBJ2-1; D is undetermined. CDR3 length: 11 residues. V dropped 6 bases and J dropped 9 bases, with 9 bases sitting between them. Per the germline V gene, CDR1 is MNHEY and CDR2 is SVGAGI. CDR3 protein: CASRISAEQFF. For the CDR3, the DNA is TGTGCCAGCAGGATAAGCGCTGAGCAGTTCTTC.

This chain joins TRBV5-5 and TRBJ1-1; no reliable D call. Germline V gene sequence: CDR1 SGHKS, CDR2 YYEKEE (reference sequence). V was clipped by 3 bases and J by 1 base, with 16 bases between them. CDR3 length: 16 amino acids. CDR3 in DNA: TGTGCCAGCAGCTCTTGGCCGTGGGAGGGGAACACTGAAGCTTTCTTT. Translating gives CASSSWPWEGNTEAFF.

The rearrangement links TRBV2 to TRBJ1-1; no definite D call. The V end was cut by 4 bases, the J end by 3 bases, with 9 bases between. The CDR3 consists of 13 residues. The germline CDR1 and CDR2 sequences are SNHLY and FYNNEI. DNA for the CDR3: TGTGCCAGCAGTGTAAAGGGTTACACTGAAGCTTTCTTT. It is translated as CASSVKGYTEAFF.

The rearrangement uses TRBV6-1 and TRBJ2-1; D ambiguous. V was clipped by 0 bases and J by 8 bases, with 23 bases between them. This CDR3 has 18 residues. Germline CDR1 is MNHNS and CDR2 is SASEGT. The DNA for the CDR3 is TGTGCCAGCAGTGAAGCAAACGCCGAGGCTAGGGTTAAGGATGAGCAGTTCTTC. This codes for CASSEANAEARVKDEQFF.

The chain has TRBV5-6 and TRBJ1-1; TRBD1 aligns across 9 bases. V was pared by 4 bases and J by 5 bases, with 9 bases of the junction left unmatched. The CDR3 consists of 15 residues. CDR1 is SGHDT, CDR2 YYEEEE, per germline. The CDR3 region has the DNA TGTGCCAGCAGCCTCGGGGACAGGGCTTCGACTGAAGCTTTCTTT. This sequence encodes CASSLGDRASTEAFF. Combining the CDR3 with reference TRBV5-6 and TRBJ1-1 gives the whole variable domain DAGVTQSPTHLIKTRGQQVTLRCSPKSGHDTVSWYQQALGQGPQFIFQYYEEEERQRGNFPDRFSGHQFPNYSSELNVNALLLGDSALYLCASSLGDRASTEAFFGQGTRLTVV.

The rearrangement joins TRBV7-3 to TRBJ1-1; TRBD1 agrees at 7 bases. Trimming cost V 5 bases and J 1 base; bases outside gene matches: 10. The CDR3 contains 16 residues. Per the germline V gene, CDR1 is SGHTA and CDR2 is FQGTGA. This chain's CDR3 is CASSAISGQANTEAFF. The CDR3 nucleotides are TGTGCCAGCAGCGCTATCAGTGGACAGGCGAACACTGAAGCTTTCTTT.

The chain links TRBV29-1 to TRBJ1-1; TRBD1 aligns across 7 bases. This CDR3 spans 12 amino acids. Germline V gives CDR1 SQVTM, CDR2 ANQGSEA. J was trimmed by 4 bases and V by 7 bases; bases with no gene match: 6. CDR3 region: CSATSGGTEAFF. The CDR3 region has the DNA TGCAGCGCCACATCAGGGGGCACTGAAGCTTTCTTT.

This chain links TRBV2 with TRBJ2-1; 12 bases align to TRBD2. With V trimmed by 7 bases and J by 0 bases, 1 base remained unmatched. The CDR3 contains 15 residues. Germline CDR1 and CDR2: SNHLY and FYNNEI. The CDR3 protein is CASKLAGGSYNEQFF. CDR3 nucleotide sequence: TGTGCCAGCAAACTAGCGGGGGGCTCCTACAATGAGCAGTTCTTC.

The chain is built from TRBV18 and TRBJ1-2; 11 nucleotides line up with TRBD1. The CDR3 length is 13 residues. The ends lost 3 bases at V and 7 bases at J; junction bases unmatched: 1. The germline gives CDR1 KGHSH, CDR2 LQKENI. CDR3 sequence: CASSPGTGGGYTF. CDR3 DNA sequence: TGTGCCAGCTCACCTGGGACAGGGGGTGGCTACACCTTC. Complete variable domain (other parts from reference TRBV18 and TRBJ1-2): NAGVMQNPRHLVRRRGQEARLRCSPMKGHSHVYWYRQLPEEGLKFMVYLQKENIIDESGMPKERFSAEFPKEGPSILRIQQVVRGDSAAYFCASSPGTGGGYTFGSGTRLTVV.

The V call is TRBV5-1, the J call TRBJ2-1, with 7 bases identical to TRBD1. After removal of 2 bases from V and 5 bases from J, the junction contained 13 bases not matched to a gene. The germline gives CDR1 SGHRS, CDR2 YFSETQ. The CDR3 spans 17 residues. The CDR3 sequence: CASSLKGALSGHNEQFF. CDR3 sequence (DNA): TGCGCCAGCAGCTTAAAGGGGGCATTGTCGGGCCACAATGAGCAGTTCTTC.

V gene TRBV9 combines with J gene TRBJ2-3; D may be TRBD1 (6 bases). In germline, CDR1 is SGDLS, CDR2 YYNGEE. The CDR3 loop spans 16 amino acids. Trimming removed 0 bases at V and 3 bases at J, with 14 bases between. The CDR3 coding sequence is TGTGCCAGCAGCGTAGGCAGGGGCGTTTCAACAGATACGCAGTATTTT. This sequence encodes CASSVGRGVSTDTQYF. The whole variable domain, filled in from reference TRBV9 and TRBJ2-3, reads DSGVTQTPKHLITATGQRVTLRCSPRSGDLSVYWYQQSLDQGLQFLIQYYNGEERAKGNILERFSAQQFPDLHSELNLSSLELGDSALYFCASSVGRGVSTDTQYFGPGTRLTVL.

This clone appeared many times. The V and J genes are TRBV19 and TRBJ2-2; D remains ambiguous. The V and J ends lost 8 bases and 1 base respectively, with 5 bases between them. Germline lookup yields CDR1 LNHDA and CDR2 SQIVND (reference sequence). This CDR3 has 12 amino acids. In DNA form, the CDR3 reads TGTGCCAGTGGTAGGAACACCGGGGAGCTGTTTTTT. This gives the protein CASGRNTGELFF. Together with reference TRBV19 and TRBJ2-2, the CDR3 gives the full variable domain: DGGITQSPKYLFRKEGQNVTLSCEQNLNHDAMYWYRQDPGQGLRLIYYSQIVNDFQKGDIAEGYSVSREKKESFPLTVTSAQKNPTAFYLCASGRNTGELFFGEGSRLTVL.